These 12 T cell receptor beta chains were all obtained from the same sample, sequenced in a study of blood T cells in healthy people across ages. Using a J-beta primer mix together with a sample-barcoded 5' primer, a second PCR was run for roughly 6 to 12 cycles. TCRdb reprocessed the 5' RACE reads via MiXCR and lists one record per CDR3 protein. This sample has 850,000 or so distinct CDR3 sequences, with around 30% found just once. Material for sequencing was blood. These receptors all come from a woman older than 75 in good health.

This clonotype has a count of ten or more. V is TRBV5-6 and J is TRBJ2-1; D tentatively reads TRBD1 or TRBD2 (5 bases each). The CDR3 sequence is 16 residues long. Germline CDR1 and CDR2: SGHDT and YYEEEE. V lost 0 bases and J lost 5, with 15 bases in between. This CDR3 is CASSLDRDALNNEQFF. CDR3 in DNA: TGTGCCAGCAGCTTGGATCGGGACGCCCTCAACAATGAGCAGTTCTTC.

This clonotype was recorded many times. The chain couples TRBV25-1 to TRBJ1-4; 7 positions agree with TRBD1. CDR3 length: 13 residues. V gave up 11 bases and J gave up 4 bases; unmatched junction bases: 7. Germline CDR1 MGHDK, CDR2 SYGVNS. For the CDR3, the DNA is TGTGCCGTCCAGACAGGGAATAATGAAAAACTGTTTTTT. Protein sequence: CAVQTGNNEKLFF.

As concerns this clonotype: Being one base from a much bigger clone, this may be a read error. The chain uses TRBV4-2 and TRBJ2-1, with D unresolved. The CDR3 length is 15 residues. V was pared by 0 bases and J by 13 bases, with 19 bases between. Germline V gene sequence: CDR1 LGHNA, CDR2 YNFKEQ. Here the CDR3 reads CASSQDYGSLETQFF. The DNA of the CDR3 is TGTGCCAGCAGCCAAGATTATGGCAGTCTAGAGACCCAGTTCTTC.

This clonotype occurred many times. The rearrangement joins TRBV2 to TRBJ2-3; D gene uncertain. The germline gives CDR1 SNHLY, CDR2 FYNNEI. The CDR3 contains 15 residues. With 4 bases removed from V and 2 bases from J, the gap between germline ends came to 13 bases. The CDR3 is CASSGFPEVTDTQYF. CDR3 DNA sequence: TGTGCCAGCAGTGGCTTTCCCGAAGTCACAGATACGCAGTATTTT.

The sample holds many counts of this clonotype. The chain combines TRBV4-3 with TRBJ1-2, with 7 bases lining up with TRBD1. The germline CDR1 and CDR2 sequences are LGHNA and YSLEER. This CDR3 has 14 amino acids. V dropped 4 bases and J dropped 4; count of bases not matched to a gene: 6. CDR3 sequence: CASSPTGDSYGYTF. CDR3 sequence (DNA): TGCGCCAGCAGCCCCACCGGGGACAGCTATGGCTACACCTTC.

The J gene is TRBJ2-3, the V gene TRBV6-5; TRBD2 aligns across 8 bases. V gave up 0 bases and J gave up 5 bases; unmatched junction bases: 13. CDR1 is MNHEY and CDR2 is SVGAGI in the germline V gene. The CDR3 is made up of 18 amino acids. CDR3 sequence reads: CASSYSSTSGGSIDTQYF. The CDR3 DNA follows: TGTGCCAGCAGTTACTCGAGTACGTCGGGGGGGTCGATAGATACGCAGTATTTT.

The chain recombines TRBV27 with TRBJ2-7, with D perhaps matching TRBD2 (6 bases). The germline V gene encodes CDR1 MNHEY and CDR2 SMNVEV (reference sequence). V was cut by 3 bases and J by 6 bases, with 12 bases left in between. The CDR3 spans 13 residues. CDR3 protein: CASSLESGGEQYF. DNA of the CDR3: TGTGCCAGCAGTTTGGAGTCCGGGGGCGAGCAGTACTTC.

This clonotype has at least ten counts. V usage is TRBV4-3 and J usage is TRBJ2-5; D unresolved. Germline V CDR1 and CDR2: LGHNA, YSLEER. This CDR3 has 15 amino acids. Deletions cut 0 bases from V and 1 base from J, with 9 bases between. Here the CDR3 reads CASSQEGYGQETQYF. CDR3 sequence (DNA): TGCGCCAGCAGCCAAGAAGGTTACGGCCAAGAGACCCAGTACTTC.

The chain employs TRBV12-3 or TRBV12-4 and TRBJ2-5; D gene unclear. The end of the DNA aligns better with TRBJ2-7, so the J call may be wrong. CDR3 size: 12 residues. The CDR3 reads CASSSSHYEQYF. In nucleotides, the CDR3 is TGTGCCAGCAGTTCATCACACTACGAGCAGTACTTC.

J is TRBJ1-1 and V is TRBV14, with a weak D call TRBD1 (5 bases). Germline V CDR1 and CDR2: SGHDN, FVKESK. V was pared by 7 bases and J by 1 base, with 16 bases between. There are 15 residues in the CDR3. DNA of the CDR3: TGTGCCAGCACCACGGGAAGGGGACGGAACACTGAAGCTTTCTTT. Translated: CASTTGRGRNTEAFF.

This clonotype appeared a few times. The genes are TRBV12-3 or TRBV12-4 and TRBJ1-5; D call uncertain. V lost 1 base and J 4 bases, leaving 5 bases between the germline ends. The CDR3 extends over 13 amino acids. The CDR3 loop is CASSLDINQPQHF. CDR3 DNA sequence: TGTGCCAGCAGTTTAGACATAAATCAGCCCCAGCATTTT.

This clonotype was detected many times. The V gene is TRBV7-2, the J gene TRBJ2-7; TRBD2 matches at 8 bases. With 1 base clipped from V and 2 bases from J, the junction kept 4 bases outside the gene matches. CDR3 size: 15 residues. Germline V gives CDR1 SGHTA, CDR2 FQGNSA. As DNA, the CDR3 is TGTGCCAGCAGCTTAGGGGTAGCGGGGCCCTACGAGCAGTACTTC. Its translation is CASSLGVAGPYEQYF.